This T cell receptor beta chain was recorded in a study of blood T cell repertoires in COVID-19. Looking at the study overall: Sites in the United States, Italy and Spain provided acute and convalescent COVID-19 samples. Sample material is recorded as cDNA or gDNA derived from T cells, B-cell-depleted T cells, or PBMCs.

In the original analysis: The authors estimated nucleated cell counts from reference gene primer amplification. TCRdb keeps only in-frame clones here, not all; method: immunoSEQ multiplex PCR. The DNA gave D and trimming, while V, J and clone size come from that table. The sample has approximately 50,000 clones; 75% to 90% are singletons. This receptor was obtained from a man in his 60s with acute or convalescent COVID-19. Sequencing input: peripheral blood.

CDR3 nucleotides: TGCGCCAGCAGAACTTACAGGGGAAACACCGGGGAGCTGTTTTTT. Its translation is CASRTYRGNTGELFF. The chain joins TRBV4-1 to TRBJ2-2, with 7 positions matching TRBD1. Germline V CDR1 and CDR2: MGHRA, YSYEKL. V shed 6 bases and J 2 bases; nucleotides not matched to a gene: 6. CDR3 length: 15 amino acids.